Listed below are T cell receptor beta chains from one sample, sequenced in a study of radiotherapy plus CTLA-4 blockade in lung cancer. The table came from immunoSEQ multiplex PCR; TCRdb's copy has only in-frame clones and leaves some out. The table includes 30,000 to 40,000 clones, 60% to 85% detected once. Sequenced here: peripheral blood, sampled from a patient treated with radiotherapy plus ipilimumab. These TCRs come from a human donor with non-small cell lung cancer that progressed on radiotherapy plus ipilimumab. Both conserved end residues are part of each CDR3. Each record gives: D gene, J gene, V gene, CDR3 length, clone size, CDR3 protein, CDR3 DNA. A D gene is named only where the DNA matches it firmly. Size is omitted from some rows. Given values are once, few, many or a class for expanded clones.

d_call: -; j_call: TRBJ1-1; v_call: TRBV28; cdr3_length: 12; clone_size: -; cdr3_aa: CASSFRGTEAFF; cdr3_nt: TGTGCCAGCAGTTTCAGGGGCACTGAAGCTTTCTTT
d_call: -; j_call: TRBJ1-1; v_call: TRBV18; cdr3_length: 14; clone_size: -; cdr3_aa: CASSPWEGRTEAFF; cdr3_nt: TGTGCCAGCTCACCATGGGAGGGGAGGACTGAAGCTTTCTTT
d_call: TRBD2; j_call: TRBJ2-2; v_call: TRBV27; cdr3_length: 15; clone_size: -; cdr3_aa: CASSSGSYPSGELFF; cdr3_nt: TGTGCCAGCAGTAGCGGGAGTTATCCCTCCGGGGAGCTGTTTTTT
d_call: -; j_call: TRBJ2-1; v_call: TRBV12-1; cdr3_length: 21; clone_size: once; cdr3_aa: CASSQPQGLAAGGVCGNEQFF; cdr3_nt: TGTGCCAGCAGCCAGCCCCAGGGACTAGCGGCCGGGGGGGTATGTGGCAATGAGCAGTTCTTC
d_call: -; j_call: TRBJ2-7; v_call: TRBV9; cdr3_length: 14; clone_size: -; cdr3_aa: CASSPRQVSYEQYF; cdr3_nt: TGTGCCAGCAGCCCCAGACAGGTATCCTACGAGCAGTACTTC
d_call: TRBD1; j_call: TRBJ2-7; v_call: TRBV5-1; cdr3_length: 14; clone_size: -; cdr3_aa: CASTQTGSSYEQYF; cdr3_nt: TGCGCCAGCACCCAGACAGGGAGCTCCTACGAGCAGTACTTC
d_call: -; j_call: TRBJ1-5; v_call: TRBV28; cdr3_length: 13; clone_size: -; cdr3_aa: CASSLFPGQPQHF; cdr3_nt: TGTGCCAGCAGTTTATTTCCGGGGCAGCCCCAGCATTTT
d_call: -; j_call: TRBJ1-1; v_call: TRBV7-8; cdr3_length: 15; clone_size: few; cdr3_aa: CASSRKGGFGTEAFF; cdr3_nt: TGTGCCAGCAGCAGAAAGGGAGGGTTCGGAACTGAAGCTTTCTTT
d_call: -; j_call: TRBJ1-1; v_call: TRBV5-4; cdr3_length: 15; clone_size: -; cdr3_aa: CASSLASKLNTETFF; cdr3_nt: TGTGCCAGCAGCTTGGCATCCAAACTGAACACTGAAACTTTCTTT
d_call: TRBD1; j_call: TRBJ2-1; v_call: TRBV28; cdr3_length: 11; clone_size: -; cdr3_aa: CASSWTGEQFF; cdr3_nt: TGTGCCAGCAGTTGGACAGGGGAGCAGTTCTTC
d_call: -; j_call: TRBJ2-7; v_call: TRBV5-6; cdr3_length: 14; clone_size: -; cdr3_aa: CASSNRDLSYEQYF; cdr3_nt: TGTGCCAGCAGCAACCGGGACCTCTCCTACGAGCAGTACTTC
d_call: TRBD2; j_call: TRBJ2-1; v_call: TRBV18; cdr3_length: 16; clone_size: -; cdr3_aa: CASSRYSSGNYNEQFF; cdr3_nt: TGTGCCAGCTCACGATACTCTAGCGGGAATTACAATGAGCAGTTCTTC
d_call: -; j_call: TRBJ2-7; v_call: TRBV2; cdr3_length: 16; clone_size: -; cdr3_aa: CASSESGRGSSYEQYF; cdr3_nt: TGTGCCAGCAGTGAATCGGGGAGAGGGAGCTCCTACGAGCAGTACTTC
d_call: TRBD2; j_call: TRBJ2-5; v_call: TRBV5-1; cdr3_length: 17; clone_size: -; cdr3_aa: CASSEGPTSVYQETQYF; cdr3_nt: TGCGCCAGCAGCGAGGGGCCAACTAGCGTATACCAAGAGACCCAGTACTTC
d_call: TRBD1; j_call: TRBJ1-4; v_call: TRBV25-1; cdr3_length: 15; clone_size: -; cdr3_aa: CASSPMSTGVEKLFF; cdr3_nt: TGTGCCAGCAGTCCCATGTCGACAGGGGTTGAAAAACTGTTTTTT